A selection of T cell receptor beta chains follows, all from one sample in a study of control samples from healthy donors and cancer patients. Using immunoSEQ multiplex PCR, the repertoire was profiled, and TCRdb retains in-frame clones only, with some absent. The sample shows about 50,000 clones, around 95% of them seen only once. Sequenced input: blood. The receptors were gathered from a woman aged 25 to 39 in good health. The CDR3 runs from the conserved cysteine through the conserved F or W. The D gene is left open where the match is weak. Size is omitted from some rows. Given values are once, few, many or a class for expanded clones.

j_gene: TRBJ2-7
abundance: -
v_gene: TRBV11-1
d_gene: -
len: 12
CDR3aa: CASKSSAYEQYF
CDR3nt: TGTGCCAGCAAGTCTAGCGCGTACGAGCAGTACTTC

j_gene: TRBJ2-5
abundance: -
v_gene: TRBV7-6
d_gene: TRBD1
len: 13
CDR3aa: CASSLNRGETQYF
CDR3nt: TGTGCCAGCAGCTTGAACAGGGGTGAGACCCAGTACTTC

j_gene: TRBJ2-1
abundance: few
v_gene: TRBV4-1
d_gene: -
len: 12
CDR3aa: CASSQVFGEQFF
CDR3nt: TGCGCCAGCAGCCAAGTTTTCGGTGAGCAGTTCTTC

j_gene: TRBJ2-5
abundance: once
v_gene: TRBV19
d_gene: -
len: 14
CDR3aa: CASSDTSWAETQYF
CDR3nt: TGTGCCAGTAGTGATACTAGCTGGGCAGAGACCCAGTACTTC

j_gene: TRBJ1-2
abundance: -
v_gene: TRBV11-2
d_gene: -
len: 14
CDR3aa: CASSLAPSNYGYTF
CDR3nt: TGTGCCAGCAGCTTAGCCCCGAGTAACTATGGCTACACCTTC

j_gene: TRBJ1-2
abundance: -
v_gene: TRBV6-5
d_gene: TRBD1
len: 12
CDR3aa: CASGTGGHGYTF
CDR3nt: TGTGCCAGCGGGACAGGGGGCCATGGCTACACCTTC

j_gene: TRBJ1-1
abundance: -
v_gene: TRBV18
d_gene: -
len: 15
CDR3aa: CASSPSLQEGTEAFF
CDR3nt: TGTGCCAGCTCACCCTCCCTACAGGAGGGAACAGAAGCTTTCTTT

j_gene: TRBJ2-2
abundance: -
v_gene: TRBV5-6
d_gene: -
len: 15
CDR3aa: CASSLVGGNTGELFF
CDR3nt: TGTGCCAGCAGCTTGGTTGGGGGAAACACCGGGGAGCTGTTTTTT

j_gene: TRBJ2-5
abundance: -
v_gene: TRBV4-1
d_gene: TRBD2
len: 15
CDR3aa: CASSQAGRAFETQYF
CDR3nt: TGCGCCAGCAGCCAAGCCGGGAGGGCCTTCGAGACCCAGTACTTC

j_gene: TRBJ2-7
abundance: -
v_gene: TRBV13
d_gene: TRBD2
len: 14
CDR3aa: CASSPGGGSYEQYF
CDR3nt: TGTGCCAGCAGCCCGGGGGGGGGCTCCTACGAGCAGTACTTC

j_gene: TRBJ1-2
abundance: -
v_gene: TRBV6-1
d_gene: -
len: 13
CDR3aa: CASSERINYGYTF
CDR3nt: TGTGCCAGCAGTGAACGTATAAACTATGGCTACACCTTC

j_gene: TRBJ1-5
abundance: -
v_gene: TRBV14
d_gene: -
len: 12
CDR3aa: CASSQGNQPQHF
CDR3nt: TGTGCCAGCAGCCAGGGCAATCAGCCCCAGCATTTT

j_gene: TRBJ2-3
abundance: -
v_gene: TRBV7-2
d_gene: -
len: 15
CDR3aa: CASSLRDSLTDTQYF
CDR3nt: TGTGCCAGCAGCCTGAGGGACTCCCTCACAGATACGCAGTATTTT

j_gene: TRBJ1-2
abundance: -
v_gene: TRBV6-6
d_gene: -
len: 11
CDR3aa: CASKETAGYTF
CDR3nt: TGTGCCAGCAAAGAGACAGCTGGCTACACCTTC

j_gene: TRBJ2-3
abundance: -
v_gene: TRBV15
d_gene: -
len: 14
CDR3aa: CATSLRGGTDTQYF
CDR3nt: TGTGCCACCAGCCTCCGTGGTGGGACAGATACGCAGTATTTT

j_gene: TRBJ2-5
abundance: -
v_gene: TRBV7-9
d_gene: -
len: 15
CDR3aa: CASSLGLGNQETQYF
CDR3nt: TGTGCCAGCAGCTTAGGCCTGGGAAACCAAGAGACCCAGTACTTC

j_gene: TRBJ2-1
abundance: -
v_gene: TRBV3-1/TRBV3-2
d_gene: TRBD2
len: 15
CDR3aa: CASREGTNSYNEQFF
CDR3nt: TGTGCCAGCAGGGAAGGGACTAACTCCTACAATGAGCAGTTCTTC

j_gene: TRBJ2-2
abundance: -
v_gene: TRBV7-3
d_gene: -
len: 14
CDR3aa: CASSLGHNTGELFF
CDR3nt: TGTGCCAGCAGCCTGGGACACAACACCGGGGAGCTGTTTTTT

j_gene: TRBJ2-1
abundance: -
v_gene: TRBV5-4
d_gene: -
len: 14
CDR3aa: CASSTSTLNNEQFF
CDR3nt: TGTGCCAGCAGCACCTCTACTTTGAACAATGAGCAGTTCTTC

j_gene: TRBJ1-3
abundance: -
v_gene: TRBV11-2
d_gene: -
len: 14
CDR3aa: CASSLAGSGNTIYF
CDR3nt: TGTGCCAGCAGCTTAGCTGGCTCTGGAAACACCATATATTTT

j_gene: TRBJ1-4
abundance: -
v_gene: TRBV27
d_gene: -
len: 15
CDR3aa: CASSLSWSAGEKLFF
CDR3nt: TGTGCCAGCAGTTTATCTTGGTCAGCAGGTGAAAAACTGTTTTTT

j_gene: TRBJ2-1
abundance: -
v_gene: TRBV12-5
d_gene: TRBD2
len: 15
CDR3aa: CASGTGLAGHNEQFF
CDR3nt: TGTGCTAGTGGAACGGGACTAGCGGGACACAATGAGCAGTTCTTC

j_gene: TRBJ1-2
abundance: -
v_gene: TRBV28
d_gene: -
len: 14
CDR3aa: CASLASWSGYGYTF
CDR3nt: TGTGCCAGCTTGGCATCCTGGTCGGGCTATGGCTACACCTTC